The present T cell receptor (beta chain) was sequenced within a study of T cell repertoires in cytomegalovirus infection. Study-wide background: Shared public TCR beta signatures pointed to both CMV infection and a matching HLA type.

The germline V gene encodes CDR1 SGHTA and CDR2 FQGNSA. V lost 5 bases to trimming and J lost 5 bases; unmatched junction nucleotides: 9. The CDR3 totals 15 residues. This clonotype was picked up many times. TCRdb re-analysed the reads in MiXCR, keeping a single row per CDR3 protein. The sample has 290,000 or so distinct CDR3 sequences, approximately 10% seen once. The clonotype was recovered from a human donor in good health (CMV status not recorded). Some clones in this sample may be carry-over from other donors' samples. Sequencing was done on a sample of PBMCs. The chain uses TRBV7-2 and TRBJ2-3, with TRBD2 identical over 8 bases. The CDR3 sequence is CASSGGRGGRDTQYF. In DNA, the CDR3 is TGTGCCAGCAGCGGCGGACGGGGGGGCCGAGATACGCAGTATTTT.